What follows are 18 T cell receptor beta chains derived from one specimen sequenced in a study of shared clonotypes between healthy human individuals. This table comes from immunoSEQ multiplex PCR, and its TCRdb copy is limited to in-frame clones, with some not included. In the table there are 2.5 million or so clones, around nine tenths of which are singletons. The specimen was naive CD4+ T cells sorted from blood. Subset denoted: CD45RA+ positively selected. Receptors originate from a man aged 18 to 30 in good health.

This chain joins TRBV30 and TRBJ1-1, with D perhaps matching TRBD1 (5 bases). There are 12 residues in the CDR3. In germline, CDR1 is GTSNPN, CDR2 SVGIG (reference sequence). Between the trimmed V and J ends, which lost 1 base and 10 bases, there was a span of 13 bases. The CDR3 DNA reads TGTGCCTGGAGTGCACCGGGGGTTGTAGCTTTCTTT. This encodes CAWSAPGVVAFF.

The chain recombines TRBV15 with TRBJ2-6, with D tentatively TRBD1 (6 bases). The CDR3 is 17 amino acids. Germline V lookup: CDR1 LNHNV, CDR2 YYDKDF (reference sequence). V lost 3 bases, J lost 3 bases, and 15 bases lay in between. The CDR3 loop reads CATSSASYRDGANVLTF. In DNA, the CDR3 is TGTGCCACCAGCAGTGCCTCTTACAGGGATGGGGCCAACGTCCTGACTTTC.

The V and J genes are TRBV4-3 and TRBJ1-1; D is unclear. Between the trimmed V and J ends, which lost 4 bases and 5 bases, there was a span of 11 bases. The CDR3 has 13 amino acids. CDR1 is LGHNA, CDR2 YSLEER, per germline. The CDR3 loop is CASSLGRGTEAFF. For the CDR3, the DNA is TGCGCCAGCAGCCTCGGACGAGGAACTGAAGCTTTCTTT.

V and J are TRBV4-1 and TRBJ2-1; a possible D gene is TRBD1 (5 bases). The CDR3 consists of 16 residues. Germline V gene sequence: CDR1 MGHRA, CDR2 YSYEKL. V lost 2 bases to trimming and J lost 3 bases, with 14 bases between them. CDR3 loop: CASSQRVWGNYNEQFF. CDR3 coding DNA: TGCGCCAGCAGCCAAAGAGTCTGGGGCAACTACAATGAGCAGTTCTTC.

The V call is TRBV5-1, the J call TRBJ2-7, with 7 bases that match TRBD1. Trimming cost V 5 bases and J 1 base; bases outside gene matches: 6. The CDR3 extends over 14 amino acids. Germline V gene sequence: CDR1 SGHRS, CDR2 YFSETQ. The CDR3 here is CASSRQGTSYEQYF. The CDR3 bases are TGCGCCAGCAGTCGACAGGGAACGTCCTACGAGCAGTACTTC.

This clone was found a few times. V and J are TRBV2 and TRBJ2-7; 7 positions agree with TRBD1. Trimming removed 6 bases from V and 1 base from J; junction bases left unmatched: 3. Germline CDR1 SNHLY, CDR2 FYNNEI. The CDR3 spans 13 residues. CDR3 protein: CASRTGPSYEQYF. The CDR3, as DNA: TGTGCCAGCAGGACAGGGCCTTCCTACGAGCAGTACTTC. The full variable domain, with the rest looked up from reference TRBV2 and TRBJ2-7, is EPEVTQTPSHQVTQMGQEVILRCVPISNHLYFYWYRQILGQKVEFLVSFYNNEISEKSEIFDDQFSVERPDGSNFTLKIRSTKLEDSAMYFCASRTGPSYEQYFGPGTRLTVT.

The V and J genes are TRBV6-6 and TRBJ2-7; tentative D call: TRBD1 (6 bases). Germline V CDR1 and CDR2: MNHNY, SVGAGI (reference sequence). V was trimmed by 6 bases and J by 3 bases, leaving 12 bases between them. The CDR3 length is 13 residues. In nucleotides, the CDR3 is TGTGCCAGCAGGGAAGGACAGAACTACGAGCAGTACTTC. It is translated as CASREGQNYEQYF.

The rearrangement links TRBV6-1 to TRBJ1-5, with a possible D match to TRBD1 (5 bases). The CDR3 length is 12 residues. The ends were cut back, 9 bases at V and 5 bases at J, with 11 bases in the middle. Germline assignment: CDR1 MNHNS and CDR2 SASEGT. DNA for the CDR3: TGTGCCAGTCAGACAGAGCATCAGCCCCAGCATTTT. Translation: CASQTEHQPQHF.

With respect to this clone: Distinct nucleotide sequences in the sample also encode this CDR3. The chain carries TRBV7-3 and TRBJ2-3; 7 bases are shared with TRBD2. Trimming cost V 6 bases and J 0 bases; bases outside gene matches: 6. The germline V gene has CDR1 SGHTA and CDR2 FQGTGA. This CDR3 comprises 15 residues. The CDR3 here is CASSLGGTSTDTQYF. CDR3 coding DNA: TGTGCCAGCAGTTTGGGGGGGACCAGCACAGATACGCAGTATTTT. Full variable domain (remainder filled in from reference TRBV7-3 and TRBJ2-3): GAGVSQTPSNKVTEKGKYVELRCDPISGHTALYWYRQSLGQGPEFLIYFQGTGAADDSGLPNDRFFAVRPEGSVSTLKIQRTERGDSAVYLCASSLGGTSTDTQYFGPGTRLTVL.

V usage is TRBV19 and J usage is TRBJ1-5, with no clear D. Per germline, CDR1 LNHDA and CDR2 SQIVND (reference sequence). This CDR3 comprises 10 residues. The V end was cut by 8 bases, the J end by 4 bases, with 3 bases between. CDR3 residues: CASANQPQHF. The CDR3 region has the DNA TGTGCCAGTGCGAATCAGCCCCAGCATTTT.

This clone was recorded a few times. This chain uses TRBV29-1 with TRBJ2-3; TRBD2 matches 7 bases. Germline values: CDR1 SQVTM, CDR2 ANQGSEA. With V trimmed by 4 bases and J by 2 bases, 9 bases remained unmatched. The CDR3 has 15 residues. The CDR3 is CSVVTGGGFTDTQYF. CDR3 bases: TGCAGCGTTGTAACGGGGGGAGGGTTCACAGATACGCAGTATTTT.

With respect to this clone: At one boundary the junction diverges from the germline segment, which might be a read error. CDR3 residues: CASSYGQVSVF. The DNA for the CDR3 is TGTGCCAGCAGTTACGGGCAAGTATCGGTCTTC. The chain carries TRBV6-6 and TRBJ2-1, with D uncertain. The length of the CDR3 is 11 residues. The germline gives CDR1 MNHNY, CDR2 SVGAGI (reference sequence).

The rearrangement links TRBV4-2 to TRBJ2-1; TRBD2 aligns across 11 bases. The V gene's germline CDR1 is LGHNA and CDR2 YNFKEQ. The CDR3 is 19 amino acids. The trim removed 1 base at V and 0 bases at J, leaving 8 bases unmatched. CDR3 amino acids: CASSQVASGGSSSYNEQFF. CDR3 coding DNA: TGTGCCAGCAGCCAAGTGGCTAGCGGGGGGTCAAGCTCCTACAATGAGCAGTTCTTC.

The V and J genes are TRBV9 and TRBJ1-1; tentatively, D is TRBD1 (5 bases). There are 15 residues in the CDR3. Germline V lookup: CDR1 SGDLS, CDR2 YYNGEE. Trimming stripped 4 bases from V and 0 bases from J, with 13 bases between. CDR3 DNA: TGTGCCAGCAGCCCGCAGGGCAGGGTGAACACTGAAGCTTTCTTT. Translating gives CASSPQGRVNTEAFF.

The chain recombines TRBV9 with TRBJ1-4; unclear D gene. The V end lost 0 bases, the J end lost 0 bases, and 12 bases lay between the germline ends. CDR1 and CDR2 (germline): SGDLS, YYNGEE. The CDR3 extends over 17 amino acids. The CDR3 bases are TGTGCCAGCAGCGTAGGATTTCTGAGGGCAACTAATGAAAAACTGTTTTTT. Amino acid sequence: CASSVGFLRATNEKLFF.

The chain carries TRBV19 and TRBJ2-7, with no clear D. CDR3 length: 15 amino acids. Trimming took off 2 bases at V and 2 bases at J, with 13 bases between the two ends. CDR1 is LNHDA and CDR2 is SQIVND in the germline V gene (reference sequence). Written as DNA, the CDR3 is TGTGCCAGTAGTATAAGTACGGTCGGAGCCTACGAGCAGTACTTC. Translating it yields CASSISTVGAYEQYF.

The chain employs TRBV5-6 and TRBJ1-2; 7 nucleotides agree with TRBD1. Germline CDR1 is SGHDT and CDR2 is YYEEEE. Losses at the gene ends were 2 bases for V and 2 bases for J; bases not matched to a gene: 3. The CDR3 totals 14 residues. This CDR3 is CASSFGTENYGYTF. The DNA of the CDR3 is TGTGCCAGCAGCTTCGGGACAGAAAACTATGGCTACACCTTC.

As for this clone: Other DNA sequences in this sample translate to the same CDR3. The J gene is TRBJ2-5, the V gene TRBV5-1; a possible D gene is TRBD2 (6 bases). The CDR3 loop spans 13 amino acids. Germline V gene sequence: CDR1 SGHRS, CDR2 YFSETQ. The ends were cut back, 4 bases at V and 5 bases at J, with 12 bases in the middle. Here the CDR3 reads CASSPGGGETQYF. CDR3 bases: TGCGCCAGCAGCCCCGGGGGAGGTGAGACCCAGTACTTC.